This TCR beta chain comes out of a study of cytomegalovirus exposure and HLA in healthy donors (dated 2017 in TCRdb). Concerning the study at large: In an earlier analysis of approximately 500 of the donors, approximately 260 Gb of sequence data and 90 million to 130 million unique TCR beta sequences from 180 million or so T cells were reported. An early release covering about 600 HLA-typed donors comprised approximately 290 gigabases of sequencing data and around 80 million unique TCR sequences. Of the 300 to 500 genotyped donors, less than 85% were placed in the genetic ancestry cluster associated with self-reported Caucasian donors. The study aimed to test whether signatures of past pathogen exposure could be identified by cataloging public T cell receptors. The study used immunosequencing to profile the T cell repertoires of 666 subjects and linked those repertoires to cytomegalovirus serostatus. Besides the first cohort of under 700 subjects, a separate validation cohort made up of over 100 different subjects was used. High-throughput TCR immunosequencing, statistical association of individual TCRs with disease status, and machine learning were combined to predict cytomegalovirus infection status. A later analysis re-analyzed previously published TCR beta repertoires from roughly 690 donors and added high-resolution HLA genotyping to study TCR occurrence patterns. Rather than drawing on any new phenotypic data, the later analysis identified candidate immune exposures from TCR beta sequences and the way those sequences occurred across donors. An earlier analysis of some 500 of the donors used high-throughput TCR beta sequencing to judge whether each TCR beta V gene segment behaved as functional or pseudogenic. Donor age, sex, ethnicity and CMV serostatus were compiled together with the repertoire data. In a later genetic analysis, genome-wide SNP genotypes for about 60% of the 666 donors were used, and that subset was treated as a discovery cohort. Every discovery cohort repertoire had been produced on one sequencing platform. Class I and class II HLA loci were covered by the typing at four-digit resolution. The number of typed donors differed by locus: about 620-640 for A, B, C, DRB1 and DQB1; 522 for DQA1; over 600 for DPA1; and 400 to 480 for DPB1. A few DR-DQ haplotypes were treated as single units for association and clustering because of strong linkage in the cohort. Among roughly 400 genotyped donors of the cohort, an average of approximately 200,000 unique TCR beta nucleotide sequences was sequenced per donor, of which 15% to 20% were non-productive. Overall study results and their limits: Broadly in line with IMGT annotations, most TCR beta V segments showed up in productive rearrangements about 87% or about 30% of the time in an earlier analysis of about 500 of the donors. The authors suggested that the approach could potentially be generalized to other disease states and immunological phenotypes. The 87-base-pair reads could not distinguish some IMGT-functional V segments, including TRBV6-2 and TRBV6-3, so those segments were excluded. While some public TCRs were present in many individuals, most TCR sequences turned up only very rarely across donors. According to a later analysis, TCR association rates differed among HLA loci, with DRB1 alleles showing the most associated TCRs and HLA-C alleles showing the fewest. Linkage disequilibrium might explain the correlated functional status among segregating V segments, but an unknown experimental factor could not be excluded. According to a later genetic analysis, donors in an Asian-associated ancestry cluster had fewer N-insertions in productive TCRs than the approximately 630-donor mean. A group of highly shared sequence variants was considered likely to be a technical artifact of the sequencing pipeline. In both the original and validation cohorts, the classifier was reported to diagnose cytomegalovirus status with high specificity and sensitivity. The study gave a list of under 200 TCR beta chains associated with cytomegalovirus. Because counts were too low, roughly 17 rarely observed V segments, including chromosome 9 orphons, were left out of the earlier analysis of 500 to 750 of the donors. Only TCR beta chains were sequenced in this cohort, and the absence of alpha or paired-chain data limited detectable features. When HLA alleles, especially DR and DQ, strongly co-occurred, attributing TCR associations to individual alleles was difficult. According to a later analysis, parvovirus B19, influenza, CMV and Epstein-Barr virus appeared linked to several top co-occurrence clusters. Immune exposure information for the cohort was limited to CMV serostatus. In vitro tests confirmed that three of the cytomegalovirus-associated TCR beta chains recognize cytomegalovirus antigens. Roughly uniform sequencing depth across donors was assumed in presence/absence analyses, although this assumption may not hold. A further reported finding was that TCR beta sequences accurately predicted the HLA-A and HLA-B alleles for most subjects in the first cohort. HLA typing was unavailable for some donors at each locus, so association tests used only the typed subset. A later analysis associated around 16,000 TCR beta sequences with specific HLA alleles at a false discovery rate of 0.05. A later analysis found that most CMV-associated TCR beta chains appeared HLA-restricted, with HLA associations seemingly driven largely by CMV exposure. In a later analysis, HLA-associated TCR beta chains showed more clonal expansion and lower generation probabilities than non-associated chains that were equally common. A later genetic analysis associated a missense DCLRE1C variant with V-gene and J-gene trimming of TCR beta chains, and an independent cohort replicated the association.

To note about this clone: It has no known antigen specificity. Base quality data are lacking; no much larger clone is found one base away.

Receptor libraries were prepared by the immunoSEQ multiplex PCR assay. The multiplex PCR relied on a mix of 60 forward primers for TCR Vbeta segments and 13 reverse primers for TCR Jbeta segments. Amplification of the CDR3 region of rearranged TCR beta genes was performed with a multiplex PCR assay on genomic DNA. Amplified TCR beta libraries were sequenced as 87-base-pair reads on the Illumina HiSeq System. On the authors' methods: A later analysis tallied around 82 million unique TCR beta chains across the 666 repertoires, and around 9.9 million of those chains were shared by two or more donors. A nearest-neighbor algorithm error-corrected the raw reads and collapsed the reads into unique sequences, merging closely related sequences to remove PCR and sequencing errors. CDR3 sequences were aligned to IMGT reference sequences to assign V, D and J gene segments. For a sequence to be retained, at least a six-nucleotide match to both a V gene segment and a J gene segment was required. A rearrangement was called productive if the CDR3 had no stop codons and remained in frame with V and J, and every other rearrangement was called non-productive. Following IMGT convention, CDR3 was defined as the stretch from the second conserved V-encoded cysteine to the conserved J-encoded phenylalanine. The earlier analysis of about 610 of the donors excluded any sequence lacking an unambiguous match to a single V gene segment. An earlier analysis of 550 to 650 of the donors classified V segments as functional when productive rearrangements were above 56.7% and as segregating when the standard deviation between donors was above 5%. To diagnose cytomegalovirus status from the catalog of TCR beta chain sequences, a statistical classification framework was built. A later analysis assigned V and J genes by comparing TCR nucleotide sequences with IMGT/GENE-DB human TR gene sequences. In a later analysis, CDR3 sequences and most-parsimonious VDJ recombination scenarios were assigned using the TCRdist pipeline. In a later analysis, every TCR beta chain was defined by the combination of its CDR3 amino acid sequence and its V-gene family, and reads without a unique V-gene family were dropped. A later analysis removed 592 highly shared, low-generation-probability nucleotide sequences to deal with suspected cross-contamination and a sequencing artifact. In a later analysis, a clonal expansion index for each public chain was calculated from normalized within-repertoire ranks of inferred template counts. In a later analysis, generation probabilities were computed using a VDJ recombination model fitted to out-of-frame rearrangements, and the results were checked against IGoR. In a later analysis, hypergeometric tests were used to score TCR-TCR, TCR-HLA and TCR-CMV co-occurrence, with a repertoire-size bias correction applied to TCR pairs. To estimate false discovery rates, a later analysis permuted the HLA or CMV assignments 20 times. In a later analysis, co-occurring TCRs were grouped using DBSCAN, with TCRdist sequence similarity added in when clustering inside HLA-allele-positive subsets. Co-occurrence clustering excluded repertoires with fewer than 30,000 or more than 120,000 public chains, plus five with anomalous nucleotide sharing. Imported from immuneACCESS, the table was reduced by TCRdb to in-frame sequences with V and J called. These copies leave out some clones; in studies compared against another copy, an unresolved V gene accounts for under half, and the cause of the remainder is not known. V, J and clone size are taken as reported in that table, and D and trimming were inferred from the DNA itself. The sample has more than 110,000 clones on record, roughly 77% of them singletons. The ten biggest clones cover 2% to 2.5% of the sample.

The germline V gene (reference sequence) sets CDR1 to LNHDA and CDR2 to SQIVND. V was cut back by 5 bases and J by 3 bases, leaving a gap of 13 bases between them. The CDR3 covers 14 residues, taking in both the cysteine and the phenylalanine. The retained sequence is limited to the CDR3, 42 bases, with the frame set at the first base. In total, approximately 690 healthy bone marrow donors made up the cohort. Cohort members were all nominally healthy when sampled, although unrecorded immune exposures were likely present. The donor tested CMV seronegative, placing the donor among the 350 or so seronegative members of the cohort. Every donor gave a peripheral blood sample, and the peripheral blood mononuclear cells from that sample were used for TCR beta sequencing. Genomic DNA was extracted from the blood cell samples with the Qiagen DNeasy Blood Extraction Kit.

This clonotype was obtained from a man aged 25 to 40 in good health and CMV-seronegative. Recombination connected TRBV19 to TRBJ1-1, with the identity of the D gene unclear. Sequencing input: PBMCs. The DNA sequence is TGTGCCAGTAGTGCGGGTCCCGAGGACACTGAAGCTTTCTTT. Its protein is CASSAGPEDTEAFF.